The source of this TCR beta chain is a study of shared T cell receptors in the human thymus. V shed 6 bases, J shed 8 bases, and the junction held 4 bases outside the gene matches. This CDR3 spans 12 amino acids. The germline V gene encodes CDR1 MNHEY and CDR2 SVGAGI. Libraries were prepared by immunoSEQ multiplex PCR; TCRdb keeps only in-frame clonotypes and omits some of them. The sample holds about 540,000 clones; approximately 80% are singletons and the top ten take approximately 0.013%. These same records also appear under a second study, on human thymus T cells.

The material sequenced was thymocytes. The chain is built from TRBV6-5 and TRBJ1-2; 9 bases fit TRBD1. The clonotype comes from a boy in the first two years of life with a congenital heart defect. This CDR3 is CASRGTGRGYTF. The CDR3 nucleotides are TGTGCCAGCAGAGGGACAGGGAGAGGCTACACCTTC.